Presented here are 22 T cell receptor beta chains from one specimen sequenced in a study of T cell responses to AZD1222 COVID-19 vaccine. Profiling relied on immunoSEQ multiplex PCR, and the TCRdb table lists in-frame clones only, not all of them. The sample has about 100,000 clones, 93% seen once. The source material was peripheral blood, sampled on day 0 of AZD1222 vaccination. The receptors originated from an adult in good health.

The V and J genes are TRBV19 and TRBJ2-3, with TRBD2 identical over 10 bases. This CDR3 is built from 17 residues. V lost 4 bases, J lost 7 bases, and 14 bases stayed unmatched. Germline CDR1 LNHDA, CDR2 SQIVND (reference sequence). The CDR3 coding sequence is TGTGCCAGTAGTAAGCGACTAGCGGGCCTAGGGCCCCATACGCAGTATTTT. It translates to CASSKRLAGLGPHTQYF.

This CDR3 is CASSLTSGTGLAGYTF. In DNA form, the CDR3 reads TGTGCCAGCAGCTTAACGTCCGGAACAGGGTTGGCAGGCTACACCTTC. The V and J genes are TRBV7-3 and TRBJ1-2, with a tentative D call TRBD1 (6 bases). This CDR3 contains 16 residues. Per the germline V gene, CDR1 is SGHTA and CDR2 is FQGTGA. Trimming removed 0 bases from V and 8 bases from J, with 19 bases in between.

V usage is TRBV28 and J usage is TRBJ2-5, with D possibly being TRBD1 or TRBD2 (7 bases each). There are 14 residues in the CDR3. V lost 6 bases and J 4 bases, leaving 15 bases between the germline ends. Germline-derived CDR1 and CDR2 are MDHEN and SYDVKM. Here the CDR3 DNA reads TGTGCCAGCAGCCCCACAGGGGAGGGAGAGACCCAGTACTTC. Its translation: CASSPTGEGETQYF.

The V gene is TRBV7-9, the J gene TRBJ2-1, with 10 bases that match TRBD2. V was clipped by 5 bases and J by 6 bases; unmatched bases: 7. This CDR3 has 15 amino acids. Germline-derived CDR1 and CDR2 are SEHNR and FQNEAQ (reference sequence). The CDR3 DNA is TGTGCCAGCAGCCCTAGCGGGAGTCGGGCCAATGAGCAGTTCTTC. Protein product: CASSPSGSRANEQFF.

Of note for this clone: In the same sample, other DNA sequences code for this CDR3. The gene calls are TRBV4-1 and TRBJ2-7; no clear D gene. The germline V gene has CDR1 MGHRA and CDR2 YSYEKL. This CDR3 is 13 amino acids long. Trimming shortened V by 6 bases and J by 4 bases, and 13 bases separated the two germline ends. This chain's CDR3 is CASSQQPGYEQYF. The CDR3 DNA reads as TGCGCCAGCAGTCAACAACCAGGATACGAGCAGTACTTC.

This sequence joins TRBV27 and TRBJ1-3; maybe TRBD1 (6 bases). Germline CDR1 MNHEY, CDR2 SMNVEV (reference sequence). Between the trimmed V and J ends, which lost 5 bases and 2 bases, there was a span of 13 bases. This CDR3 contains 15 residues. CDR3 in DNA: TGTGCCAGCAGTCCAGCCGGGGGCGCTGGAAACACCATATATTTT. This codes for CASSPAGGAGNTIYF.

Here the CDR3 reads CASSQVTGKGSYNSPLHF. As DNA, the CDR3 is TGCGCCAGCAGCCAAGTGACAGGGAAAGGGTCCTATAATTCACCCCTCCACTTT. J is TRBJ1-6 and V is TRBV4-1; 7 nucleotides match TRBD1. This CDR3 is 18 amino acids long. V dropped 1 base and J dropped 1; count of bases not matched to a gene: 7. The germline gives CDR1 MGHRA, CDR2 YSYEKL.

The chain combines TRBV24-1 with TRBJ2-2; 11 bases line up with TRBD2. The CDR3 covers 15 residues. The V gene end was trimmed by 1 base and the J gene end by 8 bases; junction bases not matched to a gene: 2. Germline-derived CDR1 and CDR2 are KGHDR and SFDVKD. The CDR3: CATSDFTSGSGELFF. The CDR3 DNA follows: TGTGCCACCAGTGATTTTACTAGCGGGAGTGGGGAGCTGTTTTTT.

The rearrangement links TRBV19 to TRBJ1-5; tentatively, D is TRBD1 (6 bases). From germline, CDR1 is LNHDA and CDR2 SQIVND (reference sequence). The CDR3 has 14 residues. Trimming pared 5 bases from V and 16 bases from J, leaving 24 bases between. This CDR3 reads CASSATGAPAPAHF. For the CDR3, the DNA is TGTGCCAGTAGTGCTACGGGGGCTCCAGCCCCTGCCCATTTT.

The V gene is TRBV19, the J gene TRBJ1-5, with 11 positions matching TRBD1. Trimming cost V 6 bases and J 6 bases; bases outside gene matches: 4. The CDR3 has 14 residues. In germline, CDR1 is LNHDA, CDR2 SQIVND (reference sequence). This CDR3 reads CASSPDRGRQPQHF. Written as DNA, the CDR3 is TGTGCCAGTAGCCCGGACAGGGGGCGTCAGCCCCAGCATTTT.

The V and J genes are TRBV29-1 and TRBJ2-1, with 7 nucleotides matching TRBD2. From germline, CDR1 is SQVTM and CDR2 ANQGSEA. V was clipped by 7 bases and J by 9 bases; unmatched bases: 12. CDR3 length equals 13 residues. The CDR3 DNA reads as TGCAGCGGACGTAGGGCGGGAGCCCGTGAGCAGTTCTTC. Translated, it gives CSGRRAGAREQFF.

CDR3 in amino acids: CATSDQRPGPLPGGYTF. The CDR3 nucleotides are TGTGCCACCAGTGACCAGAGACCGGGACCGCTGCCTGGCGGCTACACCTTC. The chain couples TRBV24-1 to TRBJ1-2; D may be TRBD1 (5 bases). Looked up from germline, CDR1 is KGHDR and CDR2 is SFDVKD. V lost 4 bases to trimming and J lost 8 bases, with 25 bases between them. CDR3 length: 17 residues.

The chain is built from TRBV20-1 and TRBJ2-7; D is undetermined. The CDR3 has 13 amino acids. Trimming shortened V by 3 bases and J by 6 bases, and 15 bases separated the two germline ends. Germline V gene lookup returns CDR1 DFQATT and CDR2 SNEGSKA (reference sequence). The CDR3 coding sequence is TGCAGTGCTAGTGCCCAGGCAATCTCCGAGCAGTACTTC. Translated: CSASAQAISEQYF.

This rearrangement joins TRBV6-1 to TRBJ2-6; D is unresolved. The CDR3 is 16 residues long. Germline V gives CDR1 MNHNS, CDR2 SASEGT. Trimming stripped 4 bases from V and 0 bases from J, with 10 bases between. The CDR3 is CASSGFDFSGANVLTF. The CDR3 DNA reads TGTGCCAGCAGTGGATTTGACTTCTCTGGGGCCAACGTCCTGACTTTC.

The chain is built from TRBV19 and TRBJ1-5; a possible D gene is TRBD1 (5 bases). Germline values: CDR1 LNHDA, CDR2 SQIVND (reference sequence). The CDR3 has 15 residues. Trimming took off 3 bases at V and 0 bases at J, with 9 bases between the two ends. CDR3 region: CASSIPGRSNQPQHF. The DNA for the CDR3 is TGTGCCAGTAGTATCCCGGGACGTAGCAATCAGCCCCAGCATTTT. Variable domain in full (rest from reference TRBV19 and TRBJ1-5): DGGITQSPKYLFRKEGQNVTLSCEQNLNHDAMYWYRQDPGQGLRLIYYSQIVNDFQKGDIAEGYSVSREKKESFPLTVTSAQKNPTAFYLCASSIPGRSNQPQHFGDGTRLSIL.

This clone turned up a few times. V usage is TRBV28 and J usage is TRBJ2-2; 7 bases match TRBD1. CDR1 is MDHEN, CDR2 SYDVKM, per germline. With 10 bases clipped from V and 6 bases from J, the junction kept 20 bases outside the gene matches. This CDR3 spans 17 amino acids. Here the CDR3 DNA reads TGTGCCACCCACCCTCGCCCCGACAGGGCGGGCGCCGGGGAGCTGTTTTTT. It codes for CATHPRPDRAGAGELFF. The variable domain in full, with the rest retrieved from reference TRBV28 and TRBJ2-2, is DVKVTQSSRYLVKRTGEKVFLECVQDMDHENMFWYRQDPGLGLRLIYFSYDVKMKEKGDIPEGYSVSREKKERFSLILESASTNQTSMYLCATHPRPDRAGAGELFFGEGSRLTVL.

The genes are TRBV6-1 and TRBJ2-7, with 8 bases that match TRBD1. Germline values: CDR1 MNHNS, CDR2 SASEGT. This CDR3 comprises 15 residues. The V and J ends lost 7 bases and 1 base, in that order; junction bases with no gene match: 9. CDR3 DNA: TGTGCCAGCACTTCCCTTAGGGACAGGTCCTACGAGCAGTACTTC. Protein: CASTSLRDRSYEQYF.

V usage is TRBV29-1 and J usage is TRBJ1-2; 9 bases align to TRBD1. Germline-derived CDR1 and CDR2 are SQVTM and ANQGSEA. This CDR3 spans 18 amino acids. With 1 base clipped from V and 4 bases from J, the junction kept 16 bases outside the gene matches. This CDR3 reads CSVEVAQGQGQSAYGYTF. The DNA for the CDR3 is TGCAGCGTTGAAGTGGCCCAGGGACAGGGCCAGAGCGCCTATGGCTACACCTTC.

The CDR3 DNA reads TGTGCCAGCTCCCACCCCGGACAGGGAGTCAATGAGCAGTTCTTC. This gives the protein CASSHPGQGVNEQFF. The chain is built from TRBV27 and TRBJ2-1, with 8 bases identical to TRBD1. From germline, CDR1 is MNHEY and CDR2 SMNVEV (reference sequence). The CDR3 has 15 amino acids. The V and J ends lost 8 bases and 6 bases, in that order; junction bases with no gene match: 12.

The V call is TRBV7-9, the J call TRBJ1-2; 9 bases line up with TRBD1. J was trimmed by 6 bases and V by 1 base; bases with no gene match: 12. This CDR3 has 17 amino acids. Germline V gives CDR1 SEHNR, CDR2 FQNEAQ (reference sequence). The CDR3 DNA reads as TGTGCCAGCAGCTTAGGGTTTGGGACAGGGCGCCTAAATGGCTACACCTTC. Translation gives CASSLGFGTGRLNGYTF.

This chain joins TRBV2 and TRBJ2-5, with D unclear. The germline gives CDR1 SNHLY, CDR2 FYNNEI. Trimming removed 6 bases at V and 5 bases at J, with 25 bases between. This CDR3 comprises 17 residues. The CDR3 loop is CASRRSEAGPVGETQYF. The CDR3, as DNA: TGTGCCAGCAGGAGGTCAGAAGCAGGACCGGTGGGGGAGACCCAGTACTTC. Filled out from reference TRBV2 and TRBJ2-5, the complete variable domain reads EPEVTQTPSHQVTQMGQEVILRCVPISNHLYFYWYRQILGQKVEFLVSFYNNEISEKSEIFDDQFSVERPDGSNFTLKIRSTKLEDSAMYFCASRRSEAGPVGETQYFGPGTRLLVL.

The chain recombines TRBV6-1 with TRBJ2-3; D may match TRBD1 or TRBD2 (5 bases each). The CDR3 extends over 18 amino acids. Germline V CDR1 and CDR2: MNHNS, SASEGT. The V end was cut by 4 bases, the J end by 1 base, with 21 bases between. DNA for the CDR3: TGTGCCAGCAGTGTGAGGGGAATCGACCTCGGCGGCACAGATACGCAGTATTTT. The encoded protein is CASSVRGIDLGGTDTQYF.